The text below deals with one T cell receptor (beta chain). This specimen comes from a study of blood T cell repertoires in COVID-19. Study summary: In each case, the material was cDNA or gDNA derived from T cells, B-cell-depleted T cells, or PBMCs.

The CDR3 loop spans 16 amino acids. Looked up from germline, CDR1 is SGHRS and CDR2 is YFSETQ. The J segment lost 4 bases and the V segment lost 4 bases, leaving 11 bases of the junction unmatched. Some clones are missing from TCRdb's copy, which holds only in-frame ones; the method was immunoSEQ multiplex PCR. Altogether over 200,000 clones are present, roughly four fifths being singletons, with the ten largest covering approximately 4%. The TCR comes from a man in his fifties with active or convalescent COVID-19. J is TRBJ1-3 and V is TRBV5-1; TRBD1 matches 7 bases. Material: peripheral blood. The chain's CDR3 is CASSPSGTASGNTIYF. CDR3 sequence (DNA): TGCGCCAGCAGCCCCTCCGGGACAGCCTCGGGAAACACCATATATTTT.